These T cell receptor beta chains were read from a single sample in a study of OX40 agonist ivuxolimab in advanced cancers. TCRdb's table, derived via immunoSEQ multiplex PCR, lists solely in-frame clones and lacks some. The sample records roughly 70,000 clones, roughly 86% being singletons. Here the sequenced sample was CD4+ or CD8+ T cells sorted from blood, taken in a trial of the OX40 agonist ivuxolimab. Receptors were obtained from an adult with an advanced solid tumor such as melanoma, head and neck, liver or kidney cancer. The CDR3 runs from the conserved cysteine through the conserved F or W. The D gene is left open where the match is weak.

CDR3nt	CDR3aa	j_gene	d_gene	v_gene
TGTGCCAGTAGTATCCGGAAGAACACTGAAGCTTTCTTT	CASSIRKNTEAFF	TRBJ1-1	.	TRBV19
TGCGCCAGCAATTCAGACAGAACGAACACTGAAGCTTTCTTT	CASNSDRTNTEAFF	TRBJ1-1	.	TRBV10-2
TGTGCCAGCTCACCACGAGCGGCGTCATACAATGAGCAGTTCTTC	CASSPRAASYNEQFF	TRBJ2-1	.	TRBV18
TGTGCCATCAGGGACCGGGACACTGGAAACACCATATATTTT	CAIRDRDTGNTIYF	TRBJ1-3	.	TRBV10-3
TGTGCCAGTAGTATAATGGGCGGGGGAGGATACAATGAGCAGTTCTTC	CASSIMGGGGYNEQFF	TRBJ2-1	TRBD2	TRBV19
TGTGCCAGCAGCGAAAATAGCAATCAGCCCCAGCATTTT	CASSENSNQPQHF	TRBJ1-5	.	TRBV9
TGTGCCAGCAGTTCTGCCGGTGTTGAGCTTTCCCCCTCCAATGAGCAGTTCTTC	CASSSAGVELSPSNEQFF	TRBJ2-1	.	TRBV28
TGCGCCAGCAGCCCCCAACTCATAGCGGGAGGTGAGCAGTTCTTC	CASSPQLIAGGEQFF	TRBJ2-1	TRBD2	TRBV4-3
TGTGCCAGCAGCTCTAGCGGTCAGTCTGCCGAGCAGTACTTC	CASSSSGQSAEQYF	TRBJ2-7	TRBD2	TRBV9
TGTGCCAGCAGCCCGACGTGGGTCCGACAGCGCATAGATGATACGCAGTATTTT	CASSPTWVRQRIDDTQYF	TRBJ2-3	.	TRBV7-3
TGTGCCAGCAGCTCCCGTGGGGCGGGAGTTCTTTACGAGCAGTACTTC	CASSSRGAGVLYEQYF	TRBJ2-7	TRBD2	TRBV7-9
TGTGCCAGCAGTGAAGACAAAGGGATCGTGGGACCGGACTACGAGCAGTACTTC	CASSEDKGIVGPDYEQYF	TRBJ2-7	.	TRBV6-1